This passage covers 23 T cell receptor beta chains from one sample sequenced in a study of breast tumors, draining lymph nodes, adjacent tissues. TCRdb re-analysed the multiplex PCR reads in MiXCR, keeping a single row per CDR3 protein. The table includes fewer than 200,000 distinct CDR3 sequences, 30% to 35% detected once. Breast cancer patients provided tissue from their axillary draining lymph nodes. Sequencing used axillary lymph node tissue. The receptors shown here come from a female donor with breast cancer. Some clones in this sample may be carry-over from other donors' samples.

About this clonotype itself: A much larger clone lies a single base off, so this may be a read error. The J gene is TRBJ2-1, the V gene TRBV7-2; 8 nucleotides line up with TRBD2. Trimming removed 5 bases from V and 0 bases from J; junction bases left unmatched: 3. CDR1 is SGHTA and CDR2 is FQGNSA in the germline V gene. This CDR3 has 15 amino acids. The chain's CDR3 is CASSRSGSSYNEQFF. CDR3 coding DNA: TGTGCCAGCAGCCGCAGCGGGAGCTCCTACAATGAGCAGTTCTTC.

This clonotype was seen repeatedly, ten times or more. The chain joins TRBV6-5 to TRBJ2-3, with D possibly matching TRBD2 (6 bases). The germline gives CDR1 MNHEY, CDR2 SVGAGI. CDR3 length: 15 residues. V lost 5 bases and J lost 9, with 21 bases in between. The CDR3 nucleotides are TGTGCCAGCAGTAAATTTATCTCCTCGGGGGAAACGCAGTATTTT. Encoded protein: CASSKFISSGETQYF.

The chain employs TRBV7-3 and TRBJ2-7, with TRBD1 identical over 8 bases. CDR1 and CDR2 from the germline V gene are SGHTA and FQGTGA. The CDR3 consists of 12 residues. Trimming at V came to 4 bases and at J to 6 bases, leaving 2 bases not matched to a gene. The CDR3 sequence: CASSSDRVEQYF. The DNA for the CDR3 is TGTGCCAGCAGCTCGGACAGGGTCGAGCAGTACTTC.

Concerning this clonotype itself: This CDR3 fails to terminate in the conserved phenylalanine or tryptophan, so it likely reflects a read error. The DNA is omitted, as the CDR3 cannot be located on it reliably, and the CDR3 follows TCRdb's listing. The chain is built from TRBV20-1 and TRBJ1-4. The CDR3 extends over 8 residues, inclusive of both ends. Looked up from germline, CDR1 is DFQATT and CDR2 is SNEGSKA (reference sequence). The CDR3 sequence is CSARPQGR.

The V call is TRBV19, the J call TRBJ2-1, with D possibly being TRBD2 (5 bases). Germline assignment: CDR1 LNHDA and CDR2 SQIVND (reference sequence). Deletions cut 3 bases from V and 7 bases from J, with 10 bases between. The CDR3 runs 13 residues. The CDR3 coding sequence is TGTGCCAGTAGTATGGGCCGAGGGAATGAGCAGTTCTTC. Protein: CASSMGRGNEQFF.

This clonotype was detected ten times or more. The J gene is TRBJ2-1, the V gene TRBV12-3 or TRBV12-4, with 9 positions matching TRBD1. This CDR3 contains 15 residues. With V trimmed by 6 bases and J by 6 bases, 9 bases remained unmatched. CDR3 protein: CASRHNRGQGNEQFF. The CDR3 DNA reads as TGTGCCAGCAGACATAACAGGGGGCAAGGCAATGAGCAGTTCTTC.

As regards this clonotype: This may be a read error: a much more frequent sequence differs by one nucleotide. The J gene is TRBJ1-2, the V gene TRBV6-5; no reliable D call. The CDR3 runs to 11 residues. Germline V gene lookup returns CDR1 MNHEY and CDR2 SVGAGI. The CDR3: CAGSFAGGYTF. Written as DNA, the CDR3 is TGTGCCGGCAGTTTCGCGGGGGGCTACACCTTC.

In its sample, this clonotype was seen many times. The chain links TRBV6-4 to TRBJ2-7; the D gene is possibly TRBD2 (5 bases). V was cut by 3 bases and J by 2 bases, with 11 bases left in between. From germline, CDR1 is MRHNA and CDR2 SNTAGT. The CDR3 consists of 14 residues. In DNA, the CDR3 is TGTGCCAGCAGTGAAGCCGCGGGCACCTACGAGCAGTACTTC. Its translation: CASSEAAGTYEQYF.

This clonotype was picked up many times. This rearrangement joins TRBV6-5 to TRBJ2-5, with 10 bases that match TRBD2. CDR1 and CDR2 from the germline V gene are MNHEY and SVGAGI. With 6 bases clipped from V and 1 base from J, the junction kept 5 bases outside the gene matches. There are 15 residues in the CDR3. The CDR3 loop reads CASSQRLAGQETQYF. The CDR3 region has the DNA TGTGCCAGCAGCCAACGACTAGCGGGCCAAGAGACCCAGTACTTC.

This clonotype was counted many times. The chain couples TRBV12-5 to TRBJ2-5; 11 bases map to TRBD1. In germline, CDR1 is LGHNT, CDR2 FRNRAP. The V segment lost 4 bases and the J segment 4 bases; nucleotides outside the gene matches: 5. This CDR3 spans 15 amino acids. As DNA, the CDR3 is TGTGCTAGTGGTTCCCCGGGACAGGGGGGAGAGACCCAGTACTTC. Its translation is CASGSPGQGGETQYF. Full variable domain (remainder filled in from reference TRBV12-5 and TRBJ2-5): DARVTQTPRHKVTEMGQEVTMRCQPILGHNTVFWYRQTMMQGLELLAYFRNRAPLDDSGMPKDRFSAEMPDATLATLKIQPSEPRDSAVYFCASGSPGQGGETQYFGPGTRLLVL.

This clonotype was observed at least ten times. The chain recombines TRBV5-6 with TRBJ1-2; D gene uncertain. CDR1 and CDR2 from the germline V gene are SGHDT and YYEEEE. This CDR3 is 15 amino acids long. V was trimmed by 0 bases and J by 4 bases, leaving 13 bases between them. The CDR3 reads CASSLEGVSSYGYTF. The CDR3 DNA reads TGTGCCAGCAGCTTGGAGGGAGTCAGTAGCTATGGCTACACCTTC.

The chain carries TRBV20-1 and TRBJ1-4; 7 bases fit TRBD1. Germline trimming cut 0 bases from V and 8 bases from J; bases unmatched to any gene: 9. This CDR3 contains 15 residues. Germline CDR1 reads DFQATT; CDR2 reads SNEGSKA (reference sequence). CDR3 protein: CSARDPKTGIEKLFF. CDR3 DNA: TGCAGTGCTAGAGACCCTAAGACAGGGATCGAAAAACTGTTTTTT.

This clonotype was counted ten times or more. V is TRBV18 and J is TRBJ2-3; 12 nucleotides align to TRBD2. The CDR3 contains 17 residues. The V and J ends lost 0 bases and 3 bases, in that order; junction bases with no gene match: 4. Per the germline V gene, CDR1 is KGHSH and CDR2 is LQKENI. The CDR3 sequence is CASSPPSLAGGTDTQYF. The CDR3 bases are TGTGCCAGCTCACCACCAAGTCTAGCGGGAGGGACAGATACGCAGTATTTT.

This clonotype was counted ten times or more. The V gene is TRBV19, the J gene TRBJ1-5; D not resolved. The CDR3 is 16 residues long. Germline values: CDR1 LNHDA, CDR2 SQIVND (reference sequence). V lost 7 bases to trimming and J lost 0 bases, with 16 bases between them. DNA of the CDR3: TGTGCCAGTACCACGGGCCCCGGCCTTAGCAATCAGCCCCAGCATTTT. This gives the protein CASTTGPGLSNQPQHF.

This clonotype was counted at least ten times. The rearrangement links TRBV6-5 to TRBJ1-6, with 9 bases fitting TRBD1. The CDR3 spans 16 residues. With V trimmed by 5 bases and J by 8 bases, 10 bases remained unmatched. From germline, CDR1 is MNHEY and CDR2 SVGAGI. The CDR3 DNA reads TGTGCCAGCAGTACGATTACAGGGGGCGAATATTCACCCCTCCACTTT. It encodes CASSTITGGEYSPLHF.

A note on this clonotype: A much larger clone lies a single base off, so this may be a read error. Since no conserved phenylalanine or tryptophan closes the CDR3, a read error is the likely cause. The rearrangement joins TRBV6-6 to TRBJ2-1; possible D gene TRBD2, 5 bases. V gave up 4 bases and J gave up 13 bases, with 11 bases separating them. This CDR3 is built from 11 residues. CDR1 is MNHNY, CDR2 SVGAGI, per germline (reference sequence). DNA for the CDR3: TGTGCCAGCAGTTCACTAGGCCTCCAGTTCTCC. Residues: CASSSLGLQFS.

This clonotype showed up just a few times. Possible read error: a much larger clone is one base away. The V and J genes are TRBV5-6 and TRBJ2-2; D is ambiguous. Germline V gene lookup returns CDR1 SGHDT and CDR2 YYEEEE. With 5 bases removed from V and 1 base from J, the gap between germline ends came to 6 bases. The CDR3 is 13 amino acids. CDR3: CASRKRNTGELFF. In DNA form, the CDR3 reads TGTGCCAGCAGAAAGAGGAACACCGGGGAGCTGTTTTTT.

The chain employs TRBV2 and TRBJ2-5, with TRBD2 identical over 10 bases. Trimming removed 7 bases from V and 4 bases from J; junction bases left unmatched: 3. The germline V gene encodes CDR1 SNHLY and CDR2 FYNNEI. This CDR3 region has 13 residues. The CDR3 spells CASIPSGRETQYF. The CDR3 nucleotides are TGTGCCAGCATCCCTAGCGGGAGAGAGACCCAGTACTTC. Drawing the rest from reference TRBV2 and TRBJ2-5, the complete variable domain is EPEVTQTPSHQVTQMGQEVILRCVPISNHLYFYWYRQILGQKVEFLVSFYNNEISEKSEIFDDQFSVERPDGSNFTLKIRSTKLEDSAMYFCASIPSGRETQYFGPGTRLLVL.

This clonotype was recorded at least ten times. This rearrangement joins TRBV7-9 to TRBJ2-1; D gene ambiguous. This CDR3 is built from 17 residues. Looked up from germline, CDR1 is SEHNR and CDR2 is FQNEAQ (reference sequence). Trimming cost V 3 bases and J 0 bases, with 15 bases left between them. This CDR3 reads CASSFYRNPSSYNEQFF. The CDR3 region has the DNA TGTGCCAGCAGCTTTTACCGCAACCCGAGCTCCTACAATGAGCAGTTCTTC.

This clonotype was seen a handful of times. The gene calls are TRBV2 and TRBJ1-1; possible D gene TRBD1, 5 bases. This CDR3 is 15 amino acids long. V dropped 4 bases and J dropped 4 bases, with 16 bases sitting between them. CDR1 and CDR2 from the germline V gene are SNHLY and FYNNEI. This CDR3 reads CASSGPGQPITEAFF. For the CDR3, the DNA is TGTGCCAGCAGTGGCCCAGGGCAGCCGATCACTGAAGCTTTCTTT.

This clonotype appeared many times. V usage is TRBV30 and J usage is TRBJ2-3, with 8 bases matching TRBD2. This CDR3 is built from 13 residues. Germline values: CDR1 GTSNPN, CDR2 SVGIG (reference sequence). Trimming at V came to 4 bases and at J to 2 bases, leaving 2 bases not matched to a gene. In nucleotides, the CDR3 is TGTGCCTGGAATAGCGGGATCACAGATACGCAGTATTTT. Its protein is CAWNSGITDTQYF.

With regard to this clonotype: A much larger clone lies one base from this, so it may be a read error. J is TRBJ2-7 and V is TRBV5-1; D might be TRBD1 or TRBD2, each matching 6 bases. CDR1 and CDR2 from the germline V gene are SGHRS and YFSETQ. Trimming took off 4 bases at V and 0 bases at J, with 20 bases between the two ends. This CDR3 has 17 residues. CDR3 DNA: TGCGCCAGCAGCCTGAGGGGGGTGGACAGACTCTCCTACGAGCAGTACTTC. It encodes CASSLRGVDRLSYEQYF.

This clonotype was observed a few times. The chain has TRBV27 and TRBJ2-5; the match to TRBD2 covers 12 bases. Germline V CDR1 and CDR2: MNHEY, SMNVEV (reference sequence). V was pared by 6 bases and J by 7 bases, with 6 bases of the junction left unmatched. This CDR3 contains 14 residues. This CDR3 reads CASSLGLAGRTQYF. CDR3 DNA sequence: TGTGCCAGCAGCCTCGGACTAGCGGGACGGACCCAGTACTTC.